A single sample gave rise to the 21 T cell receptor beta chains below, sequenced in a study of T-cell reconstitution after alpha-beta-depleted transplantation in children. A library of TCRbeta sequences, prepared with unique molecular identifiers, was generated. TCRdb fed the PCR reads into MiXCR, producing one record per CDR3 protein. This table has 750,000 to 950,000 distinct CDR3 sequences, approximately 15% appearing once. The source material was PBMCs, mostly from graft donor cells, sampled 360 days after TCRalphabeta/CD19-depleted stem cell transplant. These receptors came from a male patient under 18 who had a stem cell transplant for acute lymphoblastic leukemia, so the T cells may come from the graft donor.

The V and J genes are TRBV7-3 and TRBJ2-1; 14 bases align to TRBD2. V lost 5 bases to trimming and J lost 4 bases; unmatched junction nucleotides: 13. The CDR3 extends over 19 amino acids. Looked up from germline, CDR1 is SGHTA and CDR2 is FQGTGA. CDR3 bases: TGTGCCAGCAGCCCCTCGGGAGGACTAGCGGGAGGTTTTTACAATGAGCAGTTCTTC. Amino acid sequence: CASSPSGGLAGGFYNEQFF.

The chain combines TRBV20-1 with TRBJ2-2; D is undetermined. Germline V gene sequence: CDR1 DFQATT, CDR2 SNEGSKA (reference sequence). This CDR3 has 13 residues. Trimming took 0 bases from V and 7 from J, leaving 9 bases between them. The CDR3 nucleotides read TGCAGTGCTAGAGATATTCGTGGCGGGGAGCTGTTTTTT. Translating gives CSARDIRGGELFF.

This clonotype has just a few counts. This chain uses TRBV13 with TRBJ2-1, with 8 positions matching TRBD2. V dropped 10 bases and J dropped 6; count of bases not matched to a gene: 8. Germline V gene lookup returns CDR1 PRHDT and CDR2 FYEKMQ (reference sequence). This CDR3 comprises 13 residues. The CDR3 region is CAITYGRANEQFF. CDR3 in DNA: TGTGCCATCACGTACGGGAGGGCCAATGAGCAGTTCTTC.

The chain employs TRBV27 and TRBJ2-3; TRBD2 is a possible D gene (5 bases). Germline V gene data show CDR1 as MNHEY and CDR2 as SMNVEV (reference sequence). V was cut by 3 bases and J by 6 bases, with 19 bases left in between. The CDR3 runs 16 residues. CDR3 residues: CASSFVGNSLTDTQYF. The CDR3 DNA sequence: TGTGCCAGCAGTTTTGTCGGGAACTCATTAACCGATACGCAGTATTTT.

Only a few counts were recorded for this clonotype. This chain uses TRBV11-2 with TRBJ2-6; no firm D call. There are 14 residues in the CDR3. V was pared by 6 bases and J by 4 bases, with 10 bases between. The germline V gene has CDR1 SGHAT and CDR2 FQNNGV. This CDR3 is CASRTQAGANVLTF. The CDR3 DNA sequence: TGTGCCAGCAGAACGCAAGCCGGGGCCAACGTCCTGACTTTC.

This clonotype was counted between two and nine times. V and J are TRBV10-3 and TRBJ1-3; D remains ambiguous. Germline V gene sequence: CDR1 ENHRY, CDR2 SYGVKD. The CDR3 loop spans 15 amino acids. The ends were cut back, 3 bases at V and 0 bases at J, with 9 bases in the middle. CDR3 nucleotides: TGTGCCATCAGTGAACCGACGTACTCTGGAAACACCATATATTTT. Translated, it gives CAISEPTYSGNTIYF.

This clonotype was observed a handful of times. The CDR3 here is CASSEIRGPPVQYF. The CDR3 DNA reads as TGTGCCAGCAGTGAAATCCGAGGTCCCCCAGTCCAGTACTTC. The rearrangement uses TRBV2 and TRBJ2-5; D not certain. The germline CDR1 and CDR2 sequences are SNHLY and FYNNEI. This CDR3 region has 14 residues. Trimming cost V 2 bases and J 10 bases, with 17 bases left between them.

This clonotype was observed a handful of times. V usage is TRBV25-1 and J usage is TRBJ2-7; D is ambiguous. This CDR3 has 14 residues. Trimming cost V 1 base and J 0 bases, with 7 bases left between them. From germline, CDR1 is MGHDK and CDR2 SYGVNS. The CDR3 protein is CASSEWAVSYEQYF. CDR3 nucleotides: TGTGCCAGCAGTGAATGGGCAGTCTCCTACGAGCAGTACTTC.

This clonotype was observed a few times. The chain is built from TRBV27 and TRBJ1-2; possible D gene TRBD1, 5 bases. Trimming took 10 bases from V and 7 from J, leaving 19 bases between them. Germline CDR1 is MNHEY and CDR2 is SMNVEV (reference sequence). The CDR3 runs to 13 residues. The chain's CDR3 is CAIRGTGRAGYTF. The CDR3, as DNA: TGTGCCATCAGAGGAACAGGTCGCGCTGGCTACACCTTC.

This sequence joins TRBV27 and TRBJ2-7; tentative D call: TRBD1 (6 bases). Trimming cost V 7 bases and J 6 bases, with 16 bases left between them. Germline V CDR1 and CDR2: MNHEY, SMNVEV (reference sequence). The CDR3 covers 13 residues. In DNA, the CDR3 is TGTGCCAGCACCCAGCTACAGGGCGGCGAGCAGTACTTC. Translating gives CASTQLQGGEQYF.

This clonotype was found many times. The rearrangement links TRBV9 to TRBJ2-3, with 11 bases identical to TRBD2. Trimming at V came to 3 bases and at J to 4 bases, leaving 4 bases not matched to a gene. Germline loops: CDR1 SGDLS, CDR2 YYNGEE. The CDR3 loop spans 15 amino acids. The CDR3 DNA follows: TGTGCCAGCAGCGGAACTAGCGGGAGCGCAGATACGCAGTATTTT. Its translation is CASSGTSGSADTQYF.

The rearrangement links TRBV18 to TRBJ2-1; D may be TRBD2 (6 bases). Trimming removed 2 bases from V and 5 bases from J, with 13 bases in between. Germline-derived CDR1 and CDR2 are KGHSH and LQKENI. The CDR3 is 15 amino acids. The CDR3 sequence is CASSPLASENNEQFF. In nucleotides, the CDR3 is TGTGCCAGCTCACCATTAGCTAGCGAGAACAATGAGCAGTTCTTC.

This clonotype has just one count. This sequence joins TRBV27 and TRBJ2-7; D possibly matches TRBD1 or TRBD2 (6 bases each). CDR1 is MNHEY and CDR2 is SMNVEV in the germline V gene (reference sequence). This CDR3 spans 14 amino acids. With 6 bases removed from V and 2 bases from J, the gap between germline ends came to 14 bases. CDR3 nucleotide sequence: TGTGCCAGCAGCAAAGGGGGAGGAGCCTACGAGCAGTACTTC. It yields the protein CASSKGGGAYEQYF.

J is TRBJ2-1 and V is TRBV15, with D hard to call. CDR3 length: 17 amino acids. The V end lost 3 bases, the J end lost 4 bases, and 19 bases lay between the germline ends. CDR1 is LNHNV and CDR2 is YYDKDF in the germline V gene (reference sequence). DNA of the CDR3: TGTGCCACCAGCAGGGTCCCTCGCGGATCCCCTTACAATGAGCAGTTCTTC. Protein: CATSRVPRGSPYNEQFF.

The chain combines TRBV12-3 or TRBV12-4 with TRBJ2-5; the D gene is possibly TRBD2 (5 bases). V lost 4 bases to trimming and J lost 3 bases, with 18 bases between them. The CDR3 covers 16 residues. The CDR3 DNA sequence: TGTGCCAGCAGTTCCTTTCCACGTCCGCGGGAAGAGACCCAGTACTTC. Translation gives CASSSFPRPREETQYF.

The chain is built from TRBV7-8 and TRBJ2-2; 15 bases map to TRBD2. The CDR3 loop spans 18 amino acids. Germline assignment: CDR1 SGHVS and CDR2 FQNEAQ. Losses at the gene ends were 6 bases for V and 4 bases for J; bases not matched to a gene: 9. The CDR3 sequence: CASSFGLAGGPSTGELFF. Written as DNA, the CDR3 is TGTGCCAGCAGTTTCGGACTAGCGGGAGGGCCGAGCACCGGGGAGCTGTTTTTT. Full variable domain (missing parts from reference TRBV7-8 and TRBJ2-2): GAGVSQSPRYKVAKRGQDVALRCDPISGHVSLFWYQQALGQGPEFLTYFQNEAQLDKSGLPSDRFFAERPEGSVSTLKIQRTQQEDSAVYLCASSFGLAGGPSTGELFFGEGSRLTVL.

The chain is built from TRBV21-1 and TRBJ2-3. TRBV21-1 has pseudogene status. This CDR3 contains 14 residues. The CDR3: CASSKVPGTDTQYF. The CDR3, as DNA: TGTGCCAGCAGCAAAGTGCCTGGCACAGATACGCAGTATTTT.

Written as DNA, the CDR3 is TGCAGCGTTGGAGAAGACAGGGTGTCGGACACCGGGGAGCTGTTTTTT. Protein sequence: CSVGEDRVSDTGELFF. The V call is TRBV29-1, the J call TRBJ2-2; 7 bases agree with TRBD1. The CDR3 length is 16 residues. Germline V gene data show CDR1 as SQVTM and CDR2 as ANQGSEA. V lost 4 bases to trimming and J lost 3 bases; unmatched junction nucleotides: 11.

This clonotype was recorded a few times. V and J are TRBV5-1 and TRBJ2-7, with 13 bases lining up with TRBD2. The V gene end was trimmed by 3 bases and the J gene end by 7 bases; junction bases not matched to a gene: 10. The germline gives CDR1 SGHRS, CDR2 YFSETQ. The CDR3 spans 16 residues. The DNA of the CDR3 is TGCGCCAGCAGCTGGTGGACTAGCGGGAGAGGGGTTGAGCAGTACTTC. Translation: CASSWWTSGRGVEQYF.

This clonotype has only a few counts. The chain employs TRBV2 and TRBJ1-1; possible D gene TRBD1, 5 bases. V was pared by 7 bases and J by 6 bases, with 12 bases between. Germline loops: CDR1 SNHLY, CDR2 FYNNEI. The CDR3 extends over 12 amino acids. CDR3 in DNA: TGTGCCAGCAAGGGGAATGGCCCTGAAGCTTTCTTT. Translating gives CASKGNGPEAFF.

A few counts support this clonotype. This chain links TRBV20-1 with TRBJ2-7; 10 nucleotides agree with TRBD2. The CDR3 is made up of 15 amino acids. V shed 5 bases, J shed 3 bases, and the junction held 10 bases outside the gene matches. CDR1 and CDR2 (germline): DFQATT, SNEGSKA (reference sequence). The CDR3 protein is CSASRLPSGSYEQYF. The CDR3 DNA is TGCAGTGCTTCTAGGCTCCCTAGCGGGAGCTACGAGCAGTACTTC.